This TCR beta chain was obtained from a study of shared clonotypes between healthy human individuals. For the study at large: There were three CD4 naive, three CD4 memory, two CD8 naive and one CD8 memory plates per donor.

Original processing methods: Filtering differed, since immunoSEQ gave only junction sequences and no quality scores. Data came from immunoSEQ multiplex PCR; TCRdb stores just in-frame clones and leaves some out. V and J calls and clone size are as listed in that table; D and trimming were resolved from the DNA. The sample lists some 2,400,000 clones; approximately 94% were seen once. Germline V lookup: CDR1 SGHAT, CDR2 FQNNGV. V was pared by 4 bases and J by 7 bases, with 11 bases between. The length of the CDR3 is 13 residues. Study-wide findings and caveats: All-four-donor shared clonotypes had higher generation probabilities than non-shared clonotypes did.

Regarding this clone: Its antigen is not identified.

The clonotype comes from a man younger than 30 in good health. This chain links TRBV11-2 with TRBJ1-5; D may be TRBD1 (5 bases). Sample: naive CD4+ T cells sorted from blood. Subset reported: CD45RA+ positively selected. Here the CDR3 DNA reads TGTGCCAGCAGCTATGGGACGGGACAGCCCCAGCATTTT. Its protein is CASSYGTGQPQHF.